This T cell receptor beta chain was identified during a study of blood T cell repertoires in COVID-19. Cohort placement rested on clinical history that participants reported themselves. TCRdb's copy holds only in-frame clones and misses some; the assay was immunoSEQ multiplex PCR. In the table there are 250,000 to 300,000 clones, roughly 87% of which are singletons. Germline CDR1 SGHNT, CDR2 YENEEA. The CDR3 is 17 amino acids. Trimming stripped 5 bases from V and 6 bases from J, with 23 bases between. Sequencing was done on a sample of PBMCs or T cells enriched from blood (not recorded which). This receptor was identified in a woman in her twenties or thirties who had recovered from COVID-19. The chain links TRBV11-3 to TRBJ2-1, with D possibly matching TRBD2 (5 bases). In DNA, the CDR3 is TGTGCCAGCAGCCCAGTAGTTTGGTTGACTACCACCAATGAGCAGTTCTTC. Its protein is CASSPVVWLTTTNEQFF. Supplemented by reference TRBV11-3 and TRBJ2-1, the full variable domain reads EAGVVQSPRYKIIEKKQPVAFWCNPISGHNTLYWYLQNLGQGPELLIRYENEEAVDDSQLPKDRFSAERLKGVDSTLKIQPAELGDSAVYLCASSPVVWLTTTNEQFFGPGTRLTVL.